The clone carrying this T cell receptor (beta chain) came up once. Its antigen remains unknown. This record comes from a study of cytomegalovirus exposure and HLA in healthy donors. Study context: In an earlier analysis, around 120 million unique TCR beta sequences were found from 150 million to 200 million T cells.

It was with 60 Vbeta and 13 Jbeta primers that the PCR ran. The protocol was immunoSEQ multiplex PCR, while the TCRdb copy is restricted to in-frame clones and leaves out a portion. The repertoire holds around 91,000 clones, with less than 70% as singletons. Germline V gives CDR1 MNHEY, CDR2 SVGAGI. V was clipped by 7 bases and J by 9 bases; unmatched bases: 12. The CDR3 extends over 15 amino acids. General study findings and limits: Among CMV-associated TCR beta chains, most appeared HLA-restricted in a later analysis.

There were likely unrecorded immune exposures, though donors were nominally healthy when sampled. The sequencing sample was made of PBMCs. The chain uses TRBV6-5 and TRBJ1-6, with 7 bases identical to TRBD1. This clonotype originated in a human donor in good health. The CDR3 loop is CASTNRGSMRSPLHF. DNA for the CDR3: TGTGCCAGCACCAACAGGGGTTCGATGCGTTCACCCCTCCACTTT.